This T cell receptor beta chain was documented in a study of CD8+CD57+ T cells in acquired aplastic anemia. Study-wide background: DNA from sorted CD4+ and CD8+ cells averaged roughly 3.2 ug.

Genomic DNA served as template for TCR beta VDJ and CDR3 profiling. TCRdb recomputed calls from the reads with MiXCR, one row per CDR3 protein. This sample carries roughly 280,000 distinct CDR3 sequences, under 65% of them seen once, and the ten largest clones take around 1.3%. Germline V gene lookup returns CDR1 DFQATT and CDR2 SNEGSKA (reference sequence). The CDR3 contains 15 residues. V was cut by 5 bases and J by 0 bases, with 16 bases left in between. Many counts were recorded for this clonotype. Its antigen remains unidentified. Individuals selected for sequencing had exhibited CD8+CD57+ cell expansion on flow cytometry. The enrolled patients all had severe acquired aplastic anemia. Study results and caveats: Found in both controls and patients were twenty-nine CD8+ CDR3 sequences.

Sequenced material: sorted CD4+, CD8+, or CD8+CD57+ T cells (not recorded which) from PBMCs. This chain joins TRBV20-1 and TRBJ2-5; D not certain. The source is a human donor with aplastic anemia. The CDR3 reads CSARPLWSYQETQYF. CDR3 nucleotides: TGCAGTGCTCGACCCTTGTGGTCGTACCAAGAGACCCAGTACTTC.